This T cell receptor beta chain was profiled in a study of T cells after yellow fever vaccination. Germline V lookup: CDR1 LNHNV, CDR2 YYDKDF (reference sequence). Trimming took off 5 bases at V and 3 bases at J, with 11 bases between the two ends. This CDR3 contains 14 residues. 5'RACE template switching added a universal primer site and UMIs to TCR cDNA. MiXCR, applied by TCRdb to the 5' RACE reads, yields one record per CDR3 protein. Of roughly 70,000 distinct CDR3 sequences detected, roughly 7.7% appear once; the ten largest clones hold 41%. On this clonotype itself: Its cognate antigen is unknown.

The study, taken as a whole, reports: Among primary-vaccination clones, most reappeared after the booster, at just under 98% for CD4 and more than 85% for CD8. Sorted repertoires could include abundant contaminating clonotypes from bulk cells. Secondary responses were weaker yet peaked faster, day 5 versus 15.

The sequence was obtained from a man in his thirties or forties who received the YFV17D yellow fever vaccine. V is TRBV15 and J is TRBJ1-3; D may be TRBD1 (5 bases). The material was CD8+ T cells sorted from PBMCs, obtained on the day of the yellow fever booster vaccination. The CDR3 coding sequence is TGTGCCACCAGCCAGGGACTGCTTGGAAACACCATATATTTT. It translates to CATSQGLLGNTIYF.